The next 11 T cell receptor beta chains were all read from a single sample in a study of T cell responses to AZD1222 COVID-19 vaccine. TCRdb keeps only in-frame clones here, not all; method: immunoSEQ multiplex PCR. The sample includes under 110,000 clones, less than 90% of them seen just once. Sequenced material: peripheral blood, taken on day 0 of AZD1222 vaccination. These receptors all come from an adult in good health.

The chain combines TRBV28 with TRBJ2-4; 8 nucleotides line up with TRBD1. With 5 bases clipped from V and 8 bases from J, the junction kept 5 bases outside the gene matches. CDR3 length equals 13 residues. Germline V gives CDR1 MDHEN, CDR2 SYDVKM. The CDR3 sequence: CASSRTGSYIQYF. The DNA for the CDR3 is TGTGCCAGCAGTAGGACAGGGTCATACATTCAGTACTTC.

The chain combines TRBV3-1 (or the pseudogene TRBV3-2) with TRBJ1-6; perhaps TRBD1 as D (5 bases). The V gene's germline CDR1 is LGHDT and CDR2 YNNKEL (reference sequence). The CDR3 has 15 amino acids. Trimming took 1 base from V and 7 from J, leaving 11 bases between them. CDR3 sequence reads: CASSQGAGRNSPLHF. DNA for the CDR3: TGTGCCAGCAGCCAAGGGGCAGGGAGGAATTCACCCCTCCACTTT.

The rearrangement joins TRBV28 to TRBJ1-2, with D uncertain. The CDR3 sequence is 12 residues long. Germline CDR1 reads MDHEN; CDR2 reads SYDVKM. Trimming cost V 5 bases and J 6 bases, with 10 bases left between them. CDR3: CASSLKVDGYTF. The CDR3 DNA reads TGTGCCAGCAGTCTCAAGGTTGATGGCTACACCTTC.

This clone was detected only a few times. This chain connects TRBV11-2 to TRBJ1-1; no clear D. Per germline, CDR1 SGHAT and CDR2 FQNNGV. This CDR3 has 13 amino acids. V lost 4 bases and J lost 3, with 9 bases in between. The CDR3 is CASSYERDTEAFF. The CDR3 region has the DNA TGTGCCAGCAGCTATGAGAGGGACACTGAAGCTTTCTTT.

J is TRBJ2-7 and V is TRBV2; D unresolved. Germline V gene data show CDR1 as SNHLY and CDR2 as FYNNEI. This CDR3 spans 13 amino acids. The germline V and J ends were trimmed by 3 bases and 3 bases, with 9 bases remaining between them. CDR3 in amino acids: CASSDIGNYEQYF. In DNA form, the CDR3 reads TGTGCCAGCAGTGATATTGGGAACTACGAGCAGTACTTC.

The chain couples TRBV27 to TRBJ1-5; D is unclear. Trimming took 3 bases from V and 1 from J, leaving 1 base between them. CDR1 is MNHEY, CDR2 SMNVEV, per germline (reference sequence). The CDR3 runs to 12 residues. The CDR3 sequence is CASSLSNQPQHF. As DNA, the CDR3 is TGTGCCAGCAGTTTGAGCAATCAGCCCCAGCATTTT.

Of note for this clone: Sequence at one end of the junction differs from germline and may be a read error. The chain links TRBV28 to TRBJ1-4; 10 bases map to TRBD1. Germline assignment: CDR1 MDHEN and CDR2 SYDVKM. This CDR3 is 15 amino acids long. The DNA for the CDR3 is TGTGCCAGCAGTTCCCCCGACAGGGGGCGTTATCCCGTCCAATTT. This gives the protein CASSSPDRGRYPVQF.

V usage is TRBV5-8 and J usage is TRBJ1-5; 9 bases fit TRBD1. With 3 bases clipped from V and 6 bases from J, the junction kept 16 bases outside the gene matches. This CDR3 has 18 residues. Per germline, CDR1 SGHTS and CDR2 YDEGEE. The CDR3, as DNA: TGTGCCAGCAGCTCGAGGGACAGGGCTCTCGGCATGCCTCAGCCCCAGCATTTT. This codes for CASSSRDRALGMPQPQHF.

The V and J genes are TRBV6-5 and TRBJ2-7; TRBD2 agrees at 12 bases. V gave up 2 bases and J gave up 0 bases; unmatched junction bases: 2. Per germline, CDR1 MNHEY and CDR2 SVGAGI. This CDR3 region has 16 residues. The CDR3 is CASSYPTSGSSYEQYF. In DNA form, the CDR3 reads TGTGCCAGCAGTTACCCGACTAGCGGGAGCTCCTACGAGCAGTACTTC.

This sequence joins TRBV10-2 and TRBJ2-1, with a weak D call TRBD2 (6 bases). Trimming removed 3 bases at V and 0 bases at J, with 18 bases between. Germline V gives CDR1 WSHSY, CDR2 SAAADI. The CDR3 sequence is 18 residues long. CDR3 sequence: CASSDPWLAIASYNEQFF. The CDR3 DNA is TGCGCCAGCAGTGACCCCTGGCTAGCGATTGCCTCCTACAATGAGCAGTTCTTC.

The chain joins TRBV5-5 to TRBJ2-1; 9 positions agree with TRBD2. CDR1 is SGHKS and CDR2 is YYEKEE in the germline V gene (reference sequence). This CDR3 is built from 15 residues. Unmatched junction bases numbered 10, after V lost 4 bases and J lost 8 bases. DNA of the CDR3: TGTGCCAGCAGCCTACTAGCGGGCTTAGAGTATGAGCAGTTCTTC. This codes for CASSLLAGLEYEQFF.